This TCR beta chain is drawn from a study of cytomegalovirus exposure and HLA in healthy donors. General study points: The investigators catalogued some 150 TCR beta chains as cytomegalovirus-associated.

As for this clone: Its antigen is currently unknown.

Despite likely unrecorded immune exposures, the donors were nominally healthy at the time of sampling. The length of the CDR3 is 15 residues. CDR1 is MNHEY and CDR2 is SVGAGI in the germline V gene. V lost 8 bases and J lost 4, with 20 bases in between. The PCR contained 60 Vbeta and 13 Jbeta primers. TCRdb's table, derived via immunoSEQ multiplex PCR, lists solely in-frame clones and lacks some. The sample yields over 130,000 clones, around 85% seen once. This sequence joins TRBV6-5 and TRBJ2-5; possible D gene TRBD2, 6 bases. The specimen was PBMCs. This receptor was taken from a female donor in good health and CMV-seronegative. The CDR3 nucleotides are TGTGCCAGCGGCAGATCCCCGGAGGGCCCAGAGACCCAGTACTTC. Its protein is CASGRSPEGPETQYF.